A single sample gave rise to the 25 T cell receptor beta chains below, sequenced in a study of TIL therapy for anti-PD-1-resistant metastatic lung cancer. The time point is: pre-treatment sample, taken before nivolumab and TIL therapy. The libraries were made with immunoSEQ v3. Profiling relied on immunoSEQ multiplex PCR, and the TCRdb table lists in-frame clones only, not all of them. The data contain around 55,000 clones, approximately 75% of them singletons. Specimen: blood, collected at baseline. The receptors were sampled from a person aged 25-80 years with non-small cell lung cancer.

The V call is TRBV6-5, the J call TRBJ2-1; TRBD1 matches at 8 bases. The germline V gene encodes CDR1 MNHEY and CDR2 SVGAGI. This CDR3 has 15 residues. Germline trimming cut 5 bases from V and 3 bases from J; bases unmatched to any gene: 6. CDR3 nucleotide sequence: TGTGCCAGCAGTACCGACAGGGGATTCTACAATGAGCAGTTCTTC. Translation: CASSTDRGFYNEQFF.

J is TRBJ2-1 and V is TRBV7-2, with 8 positions matching TRBD2. CDR1 is SGHTA and CDR2 is FQGNSA in the germline V gene. This CDR3 has 15 amino acids. V was clipped by 3 bases and J by 7 bases; unmatched bases: 8. CDR3 in amino acids: CASSFAGLGLNEQFF. CDR3 nucleotide sequence: TGTGCCAGCAGCTTCGCGGGACTAGGGTTGAATGAGCAGTTCTTC.

The J gene is TRBJ1-2, the V gene TRBV28, with D possibly matching TRBD1 (5 bases). Deletions cut 5 bases from V and 5 bases from J, with 9 bases between. Germline values: CDR1 MDHEN, CDR2 SYDVKM. The CDR3 extends over 12 amino acids. The CDR3 loop reads CASSQTAYGYTF. CDR3 sequence (DNA): TGTGCCAGCAGTCAGACAGCTTATGGCTACACCTTC.

The J gene is TRBJ2-7, the V gene TRBV5-1; no reliable D call. Germline assignment: CDR1 SGHRS and CDR2 YFSETQ. The CDR3 loop spans 13 amino acids. V lost 4 bases and J 3 bases, leaving 11 bases between the germline ends. The CDR3 nucleotides are TGCGCCAGCAGCCTTGGCCAGAGCTACGAGCAGTACTTC. It yields the protein CASSLGQSYEQYF.

This clone was observed a single time. This chain uses TRBV7-2 with TRBJ2-1, with TRBD2 matching over 7 bases. Germline CDR1 and CDR2: SGHTA and FQGNSA. The CDR3 length is 16 residues. The trim removed 1 base at V and 10 bases at J, leaving 13 bases unmatched. CDR3 sequence reads: CASSLEGGGLRSEQFF. CDR3 nucleotide sequence: TGTGCCAGCAGCTTAGAGGGCGGGGGTCTAAGGTCCGAGCAGTTCTTC.

This clone was recorded a few times. This rearrangement joins TRBV7-8 to TRBJ2-7; weak D call: TRBD1 (6 bases). Per germline, CDR1 SGHVS and CDR2 FQNEAQ. V dropped 5 bases and J dropped 4 bases, with 24 bases sitting between them. CDR3 size: 17 residues. The CDR3 DNA reads as TGTGCCAGCAGCCCGAGGGTTGCCGTGACAGGCCTTTACGAGCAGTACTTC. Translated: CASSPRVAVTGLYEQYF.

This chain connects TRBV5-1 to TRBJ1-1, with 8 bases fitting TRBD1. Trimming took 2 bases from V and 0 from J; bases not matched to a gene: 6. Germline-derived CDR1 and CDR2 are SGHRS and YFSETQ. CDR3 length equals 16 residues. CDR3 amino acids: CASSFSDRGVNTEAFF. The CDR3 DNA sequence: TGCGCCAGCAGCTTTAGTGACAGGGGCGTGAACACTGAAGCTTTCTTT.

The chain combines TRBV6-5 with TRBJ2-2; D remains ambiguous. V lost 6 bases and J 0 bases, leaving 8 bases between the germline ends. Germline loops: CDR1 MNHEY, CDR2 SVGAGI. The CDR3 is 14 residues long. CDR3 DNA sequence: TGTGCCAGCAGGGGAATTGCGAACACCGGGGAGCTGTTTTTT. Translating gives CASRGIANTGELFF.

The sample holds a few counts of this clone. The chain recombines TRBV2 with TRBJ1-5; the D gene is possibly TRBD1 (6 bases). This CDR3 comprises 15 residues. Trimming pared 6 bases from V and 0 bases from J, leaving 12 bases between. Looked up from germline, CDR1 is SNHLY and CDR2 is FYNNEI. The CDR3 region is CASRVTGNSNQPQHF. The CDR3 nucleotides read TGTGCCAGCAGAGTCACAGGGAATAGCAATCAGCCCCAGCATTTT.

The rearrangement joins TRBV27 to TRBJ1-1, with D perhaps matching TRBD1 (6 bases). Germline V lookup: CDR1 MNHEY, CDR2 SMNVEV (reference sequence). The CDR3 loop spans 15 amino acids. Trimming took 4 bases from V and 0 from J, leaving 12 bases between them. CDR3: CASSSSDRMNTEAFF. Written as DNA, the CDR3 is TGTGCCAGCAGTTCCTCGGACAGAATGAACACTGAAGCTTTCTTT.

The chain recombines TRBV5-1 with TRBJ2-5, with 8 bases identical to TRBD2. The CDR3 is 15 amino acids. The germline V gene encodes CDR1 SGHRS and CDR2 YFSETQ. V trimming: 4 bases; J trimming: 1 base; junction bases outside the gene matches: 6. CDR3 nucleotides: TGCGCCAGCAGCCACTTAAGCGGGGGCCAAGAGACCCAGTACTTC. Translation gives CASSHLSGGQETQYF.

This rearrangement joins TRBV9 to TRBJ2-1; 9 nucleotides align to TRBD2. J gave up 3 bases and V 1 base, and 2 bases lay outside the gene matches. The CDR3 covers 15 residues. Germline V lookup: CDR1 SGDLS, CDR2 YYNGEE. The DNA for the CDR3 is TGTGCCAGCAGCGTAAGACTAGCGGACTACAATGAGCAGTTCTTC. Amino acids: CASSVRLADYNEQFF.

This clone was seen just once. CDR3 amino acids: CASSPTVGAGELFF. Here the CDR3 DNA reads TGTGCCAGCAGCCCGACAGTGGGGGCTGGGGAGCTGTTTTTT. The genes are TRBV6-2 or TRBV6-3 and TRBJ2-2; D perhaps matches TRBD1 (6 bases). The germline gives CDR1 MNHEY, CDR2 SVGEGT. The V end lost 6 bases, the J end lost 8 bases, and 16 bases lay between the germline ends. The CDR3 is 14 residues long.

The chain employs TRBV5-5 and TRBJ2-2; 8 nucleotides agree with TRBD2. Germline CDR1 is SGHKS and CDR2 is YYEKEE (reference sequence). After removal of 4 bases from V and 9 bases from J, the junction contained 14 bases not matched to a gene. The CDR3 loop spans 16 amino acids. As DNA, the CDR3 is TGTGCCAGCAGCAGGGGTAGCGGGATTGGCGGAAGGGAGCTGTTTTTT. Protein: CASSRGSGIGGRELFF.

CDR3 in DNA: TGCAGCGTTGGGGGAGCTCCGGTGGGGAACATTCAGTACTTC. The encoded protein is CSVGGAPVGNIQYF. The genes are TRBV29-1 and TRBJ2-4; tentatively, D is TRBD2 (5 bases). V was cut by 4 bases and J by 7 bases, with 17 bases left in between. The germline gives CDR1 SQVTM, CDR2 ANQGSEA. The CDR3 covers 14 residues.

The chain uses TRBV27 and TRBJ2-7; the match to TRBD1 covers 11 bases. The CDR3 covers 14 residues. J gave up 4 bases and V 4 bases, and 3 bases lay outside the gene matches. Germline-derived CDR1 and CDR2 are MNHEY and SMNVEV (reference sequence). Written as DNA, the CDR3 is TGTGCCAGCAGTTACGGACAGGGGGCTTACGAGCAGTACTTC. This translates into CASSYGQGAYEQYF.

The chain employs TRBV3-1 (or the pseudogene TRBV3-2) and TRBJ2-5, with 7 bases fitting TRBD1. Germline V CDR1 and CDR2: LGHDT, YNNKEL (reference sequence). This CDR3 is built from 19 residues. V gave up 0 bases and J gave up 5 bases; unmatched junction bases: 18. The CDR3 loop reads CASSQDSRVTGVPVETQYF. DNA of the CDR3: TGTGCCAGCAGCCAAGATTCCCGCGTAACAGGGGTGCCAGTCGAGACCCAGTACTTC.

The V call is TRBV9, the J call TRBJ2-1; 8 bases align to TRBD2. CDR3 length: 15 residues. V was pared by 3 bases and J by 0 bases, with 2 bases of the junction left unmatched. Per the germline V gene, CDR1 is SGDLS and CDR2 is YYNGEE. CDR3 amino acids: CASSGSGSSYNEQFF. The CDR3 nucleotides are TGTGCCAGCAGCGGAAGCGGGAGCTCCTACAATGAGCAGTTCTTC. The full variable domain, its missing parts supplied by reference TRBV9 and TRBJ2-1, is DSGVTQTPKHLITATGQRVTLRCSPRSGDLSVYWYQQSLDQGLQFLIQYYNGEERAKGNILERFSAQQFPDLHSELNLSSLELGDSALYFCASSGSGSSYNEQFFGPGTRLTVL.

The chain carries TRBV27 and TRBJ2-7; 8 bases map to TRBD1. With 1 base clipped from V and 7 bases from J, the junction kept 6 bases outside the gene matches. Germline V gene sequence: CDR1 MNHEY, CDR2 SMNVEV (reference sequence). The CDR3 loop spans 14 amino acids. The CDR3 sequence: CASSLYRTGKEQYF. In DNA, the CDR3 is TGTGCCAGCAGTTTATACCGGACAGGGAAGGAGCAGTACTTC.

This clone was picked up a small number of times. J is TRBJ2-7 and V is TRBV24-1, with D tentatively TRBD2 (6 bases). The V end lost 7 bases, the J end lost 0 bases, and 12 bases lay between the germline ends. CDR3 length equals 14 residues. Germline V gene data show CDR1 as KGHDR and CDR2 as SFDVKD. This CDR3 is CATSHSGDSYEQYF. CDR3 nucleotide sequence: TGTGCCACCAGCCACTCGGGGGACTCCTACGAGCAGTACTTC.

The V call is TRBV18, the J call TRBJ1-2; D is unclear. The CDR3 is 14 residues long. The V end lost 3 bases, the J end lost 4 bases, and 12 bases lay between the germline ends. The V gene's germline CDR1 is KGHSH and CDR2 LQKENI. The CDR3 is CASSPIQTSYGYTF. The CDR3 DNA reads as TGTGCCAGCTCACCGATTCAGACAAGCTATGGCTACACCTTC. The whole variable domain, filled in from reference TRBV18 and TRBJ1-2, reads NAGVMQNPRHLVRRRGQEARLRCSPMKGHSHVYWYRQLPEEGLKFMVYLQKENIIDESGMPKERFSAEFPKEGPSILRIQQVVRGDSAAYFCASSPIQTSYGYTFGSGTRLTVV.

The chain couples TRBV27 to TRBJ2-2; D may be TRBD2 (7 bases). V was cut by 6 bases and J by 7 bases, with 12 bases left in between. CDR3 size: 13 residues. CDR1 and CDR2 from the germline V gene are MNHEY and SMNVEV (reference sequence). CDR3 residues: CASRGGPVGELFF. CDR3 nucleotides: TGTGCCAGCAGGGGGGGGCCGGTCGGGGAGCTGTTTTTT.

The chain is built from TRBV7-2 and TRBJ1-1; a possible D gene is TRBD1 (6 bases). CDR3 length: 15 amino acids. Trimming took 0 bases from V and 4 from J, leaving 12 bases between them. Germline CDR1 SGHTA, CDR2 FQGNSA. The chain's CDR3 is CASSLAPGDITEAFF. The CDR3 DNA is TGTGCCAGCAGCTTAGCGCCTGGGGACATCACTGAAGCTTTCTTT.

The rearrangement links TRBV19 to TRBJ1-2; 8 bases map to TRBD1. This CDR3 contains 18 residues. CDR1 is LNHDA and CDR2 is SQIVND in the germline V gene (reference sequence). Trimming cost V 0 bases and J 4 bases; bases outside gene matches: 13. The CDR3 DNA sequence: TGTGCCAGTAGTATAGACCCATCGACAGGGGCCCTTTTCTATGGCTACACCTTC. Residues: CASSIDPSTGALFYGYTF.

This clone was seen only once. J is TRBJ2-1 and V is TRBV21-1; the listed D gene, TRBD2, was not tested against the DNA. TRBV21-1 constitutes a pseudogene. There are 14 residues in the CDR3. For the CDR3, the DNA is TGTGCCAGCGCAGGGCTAGCGGGAATCAATGAGCAGTTCTTC. Translating gives CASAGLAGINEQFF.